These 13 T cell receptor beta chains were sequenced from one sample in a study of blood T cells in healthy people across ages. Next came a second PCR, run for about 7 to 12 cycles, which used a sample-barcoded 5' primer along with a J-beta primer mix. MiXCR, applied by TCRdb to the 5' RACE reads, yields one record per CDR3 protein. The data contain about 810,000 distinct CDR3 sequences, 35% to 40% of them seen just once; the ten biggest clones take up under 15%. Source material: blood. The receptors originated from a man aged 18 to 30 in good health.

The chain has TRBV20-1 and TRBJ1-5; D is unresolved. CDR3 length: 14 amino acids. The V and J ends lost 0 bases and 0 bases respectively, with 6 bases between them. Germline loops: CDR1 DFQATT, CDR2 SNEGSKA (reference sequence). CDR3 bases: TGCAGTGCTAGAGAACATTATAGCAATCAGCCCCAGCATTTT. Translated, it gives CSAREHYSNQPQHF.

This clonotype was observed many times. The CDR3 reads CASSSRDTQYF. Written as DNA, the CDR3 is TGTGCCAGCAGCTCCAGAGATACGCAGTATTTT. J is TRBJ2-3 and V is TRBV7-2; D is undetermined. This CDR3 has 11 residues. Germline V lookup: CDR1 SGHTA, CDR2 FQGNSA. The V and J ends lost 4 bases and 5 bases respectively, with 4 bases between them.

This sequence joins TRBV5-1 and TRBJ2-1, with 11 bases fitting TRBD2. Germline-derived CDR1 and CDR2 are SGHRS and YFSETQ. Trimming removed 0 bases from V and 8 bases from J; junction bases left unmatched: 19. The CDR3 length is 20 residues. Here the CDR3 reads CASSLVSPGVSSGGLDEQFF. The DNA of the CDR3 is TGCGCCAGCAGCTTGGTTTCCCCCGGAGTCTCTAGCGGGGGGCTCGATGAGCAGTTCTTC.

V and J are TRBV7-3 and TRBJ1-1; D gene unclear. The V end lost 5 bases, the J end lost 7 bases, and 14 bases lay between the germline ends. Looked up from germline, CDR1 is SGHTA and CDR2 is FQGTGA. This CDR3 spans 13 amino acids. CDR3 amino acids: CASSPSAKNEAFF. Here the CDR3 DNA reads TGTGCCAGCAGCCCCTCGGCAAAAAATGAAGCTTTCTTT. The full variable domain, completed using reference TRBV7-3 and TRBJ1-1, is GAGVSQTPSNKVTEKGKYVELRCDPISGHTALYWYRQSLGQGPEFLIYFQGTGAADDSGLPNDRFFAVRPEGSVSTLKIQRTERGDSAVYLCASSPSAKNEAFFGQGTRLTVV.

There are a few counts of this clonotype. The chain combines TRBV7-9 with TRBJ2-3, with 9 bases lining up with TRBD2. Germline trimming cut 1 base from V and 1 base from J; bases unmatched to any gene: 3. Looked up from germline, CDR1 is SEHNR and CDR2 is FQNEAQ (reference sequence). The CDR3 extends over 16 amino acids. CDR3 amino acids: CASSLGLAARTDTQYF. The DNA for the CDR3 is TGTGCCAGCAGCTTAGGACTAGCGGCCCGCACAGATACGCAGTATTTT.

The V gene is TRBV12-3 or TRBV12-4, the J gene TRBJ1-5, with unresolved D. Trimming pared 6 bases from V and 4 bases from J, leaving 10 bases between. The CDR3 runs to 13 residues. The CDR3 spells CASRRAFNQPQHF. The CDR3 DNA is TGTGCCAGCAGACGAGCTTTTAATCAGCCCCAGCATTTT.

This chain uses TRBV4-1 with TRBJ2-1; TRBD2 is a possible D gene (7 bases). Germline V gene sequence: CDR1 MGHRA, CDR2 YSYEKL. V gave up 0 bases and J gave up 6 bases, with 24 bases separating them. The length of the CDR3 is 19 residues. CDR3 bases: TGCGCCAGCAGCCAAGATTCGGGGGCGGCCGAGCGGGGATCCAATGAGCAGTTCTTC. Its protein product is CASSQDSGAAERGSNEQFF.

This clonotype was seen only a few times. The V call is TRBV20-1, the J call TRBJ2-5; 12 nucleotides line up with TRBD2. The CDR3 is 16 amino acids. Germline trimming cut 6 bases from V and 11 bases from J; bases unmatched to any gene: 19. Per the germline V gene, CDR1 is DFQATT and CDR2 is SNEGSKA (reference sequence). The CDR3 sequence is CSATGLAGRLGNEQYF. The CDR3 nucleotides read TGCAGTGCCACCGGACTAGCGGGGAGGTTGGGCAATGAGCAGTACTTC.

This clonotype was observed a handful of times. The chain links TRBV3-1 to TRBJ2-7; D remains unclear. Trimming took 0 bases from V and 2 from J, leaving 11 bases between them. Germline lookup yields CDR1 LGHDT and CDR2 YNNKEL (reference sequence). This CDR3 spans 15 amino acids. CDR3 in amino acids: CASSQDLEETYEQYF. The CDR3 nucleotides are TGTGCCAGCAGCCAAGATCTTGAGGAGACCTACGAGCAGTACTTC.

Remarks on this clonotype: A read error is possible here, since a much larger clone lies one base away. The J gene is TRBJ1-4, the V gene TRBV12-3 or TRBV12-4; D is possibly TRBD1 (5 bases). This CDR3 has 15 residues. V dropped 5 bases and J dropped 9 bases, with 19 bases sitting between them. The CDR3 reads CASSPPSGVNKKLFF. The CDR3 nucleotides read TGTGCCAGCAGTCCCCCGTCGGGGGTGAATAAAAAACTGTTTTTT.

CDR3 protein: CASSAMDRLETQYF. The CDR3 DNA sequence: TGTGCCAGCAGCGCCATGGACAGACTAGAGACCCAGTACTTC. The chain links TRBV9 to TRBJ2-5; D possibly corresponds to TRBD1 (6 bases). Germline values: CDR1 SGDLS, CDR2 YYNGEE. V lost 3 bases and J 4 bases, leaving 13 bases between the germline ends. The length of the CDR3 is 14 residues.

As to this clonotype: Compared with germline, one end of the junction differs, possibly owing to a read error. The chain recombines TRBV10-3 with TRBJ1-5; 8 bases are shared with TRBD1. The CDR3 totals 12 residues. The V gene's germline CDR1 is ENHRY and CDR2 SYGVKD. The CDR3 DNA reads TGTGCGGCACGGACAGGGAATCGGCCCCAGCATTTT. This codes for CAARTGNRPQHF.

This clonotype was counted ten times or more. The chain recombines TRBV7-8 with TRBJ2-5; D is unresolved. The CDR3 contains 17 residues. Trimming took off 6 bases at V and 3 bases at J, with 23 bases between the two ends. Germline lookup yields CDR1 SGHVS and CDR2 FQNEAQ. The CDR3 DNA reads TGTGCCAGCAGTTGGATGGCTCTTCTGTCTCGGGAAGAGACCCAGTACTTC. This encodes CASSWMALLSREETQYF.